Listed here are 26 T cell receptor beta chains from one sample, sequenced in a study of CD8 T cells in ankylosing spondylitis. TCRdb reprocessed the 5' RACE reads with MiXCR, giving one entry per CDR3 protein. In the table there are around 340,000 distinct CDR3 sequences, 20% of which are singletons. What was sequenced was blood, either unsorted or a sorted T cell fraction (not recorded which). The origin of the receptors is a male donor with ankylosing spondylitis or in good health (not recorded which).

The chain employs TRBV2 and TRBJ2-3, with D perhaps matching TRBD2 (5 bases). The germline V and J ends were trimmed by 0 bases and 4 bases, with 11 bases remaining between them. This CDR3 comprises 15 residues. Germline-derived CDR1 and CDR2 are SNHLY and FYNNEI. As DNA, the CDR3 is TGTGCCAGCAGTGAAGCGCTTCGGGGTGCAGATACGCAGTATTTT. This gives the protein CASSEALRGADTQYF. The variable domain in full, completed from reference TRBV2 and TRBJ2-3, reads EPEVTQTPSHQVTQMGQEVILRCVPISNHLYFYWYRQILGQKVEFLVSFYNNEISEKSEIFDDQFSVERPDGSNFTLKIRSTKLEDSAMYFCASSEALRGADTQYFGPGTRLTVL.

This clonotype was observed once. DNA for the CDR3: TGCGCCAGCAGCTTGGGTTTTCGGGGCACCTACAATGAGCAGTTCTTC. This translates into CASSLGFRGTYNEQFF. The V call is TRBV5-1, the J call TRBJ2-1; D possibly uses TRBD1 or TRBD2 (5 bases each). The CDR3 runs 16 residues. The V end lost 0 bases, the J end lost 2 bases, and 12 bases lay between the germline ends. The V gene's germline CDR1 is SGHRS and CDR2 YFSETQ.

The rearrangement links TRBV5-1 to TRBJ1-1; D not resolved. This CDR3 is built from 16 residues. CDR1 and CDR2 (germline): SGHRS, YFSETQ. Trimming removed 0 bases at V and 0 bases at J, with 12 bases between. CDR3 nucleotides: TGCGCCAGCAGCTTGGTAAAGCCATTAATGAACACTGAAGCTTTCTTT. Translation: CASSLVKPLMNTEAFF.

V and J are TRBV12-3 or TRBV12-4 and TRBJ2-1; D possibly matches TRBD1 or TRBD2 (6 bases each). V was cut by 11 bases and J by 0 bases, with 17 bases left in between. CDR3 length equals 15 residues. The CDR3: CAAEGGRVSYNEQFF. CDR3 DNA sequence: TGTGCCGCCGAAGGGGGGCGCGTCTCCTACAATGAGCAGTTCTTC.

The chain combines TRBV3-1 with TRBJ2-2; D remains unclear. Between the trimmed V and J ends, which lost 4 bases and 2 bases, there was a span of 14 bases. The germline V gene has CDR1 LGHDT and CDR2 YNNKEL (reference sequence). This CDR3 is built from 16 residues. The DNA for the CDR3 is TGTGCCAGCAGCCCGAGGAGATGGAGCAACACCGGGGAGCTGTTTTTT. Amino acid sequence: CASSPRRWSNTGELFF.

This clonotype occurred many times. This rearrangement joins TRBV15 to TRBJ2-5; D not certain. The CDR3 has 17 amino acids. V lost 0 bases and J lost 4, with 18 bases in between. The germline gives CDR1 LNHNV, CDR2 YYDKDF (reference sequence). The DNA of the CDR3 is TGTGCCACCAGCAGAGATCATAACAGCCTTACTCCAGAGACCCAGTACTTC. Translated: CATSRDHNSLTPETQYF. The full variable domain, its missing parts supplied by reference TRBV15 and TRBJ2-5, is DAMVIQNPRYQVTQFGKPVTLSCSQTLNHNVMYWYQQKSSQAPKLLFHYYDKDFNNEADTPDNFQSRRPNTSFCFLDIRSPGLGDTAMYLCATSRDHNSLTPETQYFGPGTRLLVL.

V gene TRBV2 combines with J gene TRBJ2-3; maybe TRBD2 (7 bases). The CDR3 is made up of 18 amino acids. CDR1 is SNHLY and CDR2 is FYNNEI in the germline V gene. V shed 5 bases and J shed 4 bases, with 25 bases lying between them. CDR3 protein: CASSTADGGTPFADTQYF. CDR3 coding DNA: TGTGCCAGCAGTACCGCCGACGGGGGGACACCATTTGCAGATACGCAGTATTTT. Complete variable domain (other parts from reference TRBV2 and TRBJ2-3): EPEVTQTPSHQVTQMGQEVILRCVPISNHLYFYWYRQILGQKVEFLVSFYNNEISEKSEIFDDQFSVERPDGSNFTLKIRSTKLEDSAMYFCASSTADGGTPFADTQYFGPGTRLTVL.

The V gene is TRBV2, the J gene TRBJ2-7; D assignment may be TRBD1 or TRBD2 (5 bases each). V was cut by 3 bases and J by 2 bases, with 11 bases left in between. Germline lookup yields CDR1 SNHLY and CDR2 FYNNEI. The CDR3 has 14 amino acids. Here the CDR3 reads CASSDAGTAYEQYF. CDR3 sequence (DNA): TGTGCCAGCAGTGACGCCGGGACGGCCTACGAGCAGTACTTC.

This clonotype was seen more than once but under ten times. The chain employs TRBV19 and TRBJ2-7; D possibly corresponds to TRBD2 (6 bases). With 5 bases removed from V and 0 bases from J, the gap between germline ends came to 11 bases. This CDR3 region has 14 residues. Per the germline V gene, CDR1 is LNHDA and CDR2 is SQIVND (reference sequence). CDR3 bases: TGTGCCAGTAGTCCGGGGGTCTTCTCCTACGAGCAGTACTTC. It translates to CASSPGVFSYEQYF.

The chain couples TRBV7-9 to TRBJ2-5, with D possibly matching TRBD1 (6 bases). Per germline, CDR1 SEHNR and CDR2 FQNEAQ (reference sequence). The CDR3 loop spans 15 amino acids. Trimming took off 5 bases at V and 0 bases at J, with 13 bases between the two ends. The CDR3 sequence is CASSHREWDQETQYF. CDR3 in DNA: TGTGCCAGCAGCCACAGGGAGTGGGACCAAGAGACCCAGTACTTC.

Only a few counts were recorded for this clonotype. The chain joins TRBV29-1 to TRBJ2-5; unclear D gene. The CDR3 loop spans 12 amino acids. Trimming pared 6 bases from V and 5 bases from J, leaving 13 bases between. Germline V lookup: CDR1 SQVTM, CDR2 ANQGSEA. This chain's CDR3 is CSVSGEAETQYF. CDR3 coding DNA: TGCAGCGTGAGTGGCGAGGCGGAGACCCAGTACTTC. The full variable domain, rest sourced from reference TRBV29-1 and TRBJ2-5, is SAVISQKPSRDICQRGTSLTIQCQVDSQVTMMFWYRQQPGQSLTLIATANQGSEATYESGFVIDKFPISRPNLTFSTLTVSNMSPEDSSIYLCSVSGEAETQYFGPGTRLLVL.

J is TRBJ2-5 and V is TRBV5-1, with D perhaps being TRBD1 or TRBD2 (5 bases each). The CDR3 is 14 residues long. Per germline, CDR1 SGHRS and CDR2 YFSETQ. With 5 bases removed from V and 5 bases from J, the gap between germline ends came to 16 bases. The CDR3 nucleotides are TGCGCCAGCAGGGGGCCGGGAAGAGGGGAGACCCAGTACTTC. Its translation is CASRGPGRGETQYF.

The chain is built from TRBV3-1 and TRBJ2-2; 7 nucleotides match TRBD2. The CDR3 sequence is 16 residues long. Germline CDR1 reads LGHDT; CDR2 reads YNNKEL (reference sequence). Trimming took 2 bases from V and 3 from J; bases not matched to a gene: 6. The CDR3: CASSQIGLDHTGELFF. The CDR3 DNA is TGTGCCAGCAGCCAAATTGGACTAGACCACACCGGGGAGCTGTTTTTT. Full variable domain (missing parts from reference TRBV3-1 and TRBJ2-2): DTAVSQTPKYLVTQMGNDKSIKCEQNLGHDTMYWYKQDSKKFLKIMFSYNNKELIINETVPNRFSPKSPDKAHLNLHINSLELGDSAVYFCASSQIGLDHTGELFFGEGSRLTVL.

This clonotype has a count of ten or more. This sequence joins TRBV10-3 and TRBJ2-1; 11 positions agree with TRBD2. The germline V gene has CDR1 ENHRY and CDR2 SYGVKD. V dropped 3 bases and J dropped 2; count of bases not matched to a gene: 6. The CDR3 is made up of 17 amino acids. CDR3: CAISESSSGGPYNEQFF. In DNA form, the CDR3 reads TGTGCCATCAGTGAATCTTCTAGCGGGGGGCCCTACAATGAGCAGTTCTTC.

In this sample, this clonotype turned up a few times. The V call is TRBV29-1, the J call TRBJ2-1; D is perhaps TRBD2 (7 bases). The CDR3 covers 14 residues. Trimming removed 3 bases from V and 3 bases from J, with 12 bases in between. The germline gives CDR1 SQVTM, CDR2 ANQGSEA. CDR3 sequence (DNA): TGCAGCGTTGATTCGGGGGGCGTCTACAATGAGCAGTTCTTC. Encoded protein: CSVDSGGVYNEQFF.

There are a few counts of this clonotype. CDR3 nucleotide sequence: TGTGCCAGCAGCCCCACCGGGGGCAACACAGATACGCAGTATTTT. It codes for CASSPTGGNTDTQYF. The chain has TRBV7-9 and TRBJ2-3; D is tentatively TRBD1 or TRBD2 (6 bases each). The germline gives CDR1 SEHNR, CDR2 FQNEAQ (reference sequence). V was pared by 5 bases and J by 2 bases, with 14 bases between. The CDR3 consists of 15 residues.

The chain uses TRBV29-1 and TRBJ2-1, with D perhaps matching TRBD1 (5 bases). Germline V gene sequence: CDR1 SQVTM, CDR2 ANQGSEA. The V end lost 5 bases, the J end lost 3 bases, and 11 bases lay between the germline ends. The CDR3 is 13 amino acids. The CDR3 DNA follows: TGCAGCGTTAAAGGGGAAGACTACAATGAGCAGTTCTTC. Its translation: CSVKGEDYNEQFF.

V and J are TRBV9 and TRBJ1-4, with D perhaps matching TRBD1 (6 bases). Germline V CDR1 and CDR2: SGDLS, YYNGEE. Trimming pared 2 bases from V and 3 bases from J, leaving 11 bases between. The CDR3 covers 15 residues. CDR3 DNA sequence: TGTGCCAGCAGCGTCGAGGGGGTTCCTAATGAAAAACTGTTTTTT. This translates into CASSVEGVPNEKLFF.

A few counts support this clonotype. The V and J genes are TRBV11-1 and TRBJ2-6; 8 bases map to TRBD1. This CDR3 comprises 19 residues. In germline, CDR1 is SGHAT, CDR2 FQDESV (reference sequence). V trimming: 5 bases; J trimming: 0 bases; junction bases outside the gene matches: 12. This chain's CDR3 is CASSPGPGQALSGANVLTF. The CDR3 DNA reads as TGTGCCAGCAGCCCGGGCCCGGGACAGGCGCTCTCTGGGGCCAACGTCCTGACTTTC.

This clonotype occurred a few times. The chain couples TRBV12-3 or TRBV12-4 to TRBJ2-5, with D possibly TRBD1 on 7 matching bases. V shed 5 bases and J shed 0 bases, with 22 bases lying between them. The CDR3 covers 18 residues. The CDR3 DNA is TGTGCCAGCAGTCCCTTCCGTCCTCGCAGGGGGGACCAAGAGACCCAGTACTTC. It yields the protein CASSPFRPRRGDQETQYF.

The J gene is TRBJ2-1, the V gene TRBV6-4, with 9 bases fitting TRBD2. Looked up from germline, CDR1 is MRHNA and CDR2 is SNTAGT. The CDR3 is 16 residues long. Trimming took 2 bases from V and 0 from J; bases not matched to a gene: 2. The CDR3 sequence is CASSDLAGSSYNEQFF. The CDR3 DNA follows: TGTGCCAGCAGTGACCTAGCGGGGAGCTCCTACAATGAGCAGTTCTTC.

The gene calls are TRBV6-5 and TRBJ2-1, with D perhaps TRBD2 (5 bases). Trimming pared 2 bases from V and 15 bases from J, leaving 20 bases between. The CDR3 has 14 amino acids. The germline CDR1 and CDR2 sequences are MNHEY and SVGAGI. Here the CDR3 DNA reads TGTGCCAGCAGTTACGGGTCGGTTGGTGAGGGCTGGTTCTTC. Translation gives CASSYGSVGEGWFF.

The V call is TRBV7-9, the J call TRBJ2-3; D call uncertain. The length of the CDR3 is 15 residues. CDR1 SEHNR and CDR2 FQNEAQ come from the germline V gene (reference sequence). V lost 0 bases to trimming and J lost 4 bases, with 11 bases between them. In DNA, the CDR3 is TGTGCCAGCAGCTTAGCGTTGGACGGACCAGATACGCAGTATTTT. Translated: CASSLALDGPDTQYF.

The table lists this clonotype with a few counts. This chain links TRBV2 with TRBJ2-3, with D possibly being TRBD1 (6 bases). V lost 3 bases and J lost 6, with 16 bases in between. The germline V gene has CDR1 SNHLY and CDR2 FYNNEI. The CDR3 sequence is 15 residues long. CDR3 region: CASSEGHPAVDTQYF. The CDR3 DNA sequence: TGTGCCAGCAGTGAGGGACACCCGGCGGTTGATACGCAGTATTTT.

The chain joins TRBV5-1 to TRBJ2-1, with D maybe TRBD2 (6 bases). In germline, CDR1 is SGHRS, CDR2 YFSETQ. Trimming left V 0 bases short and J 6 bases short, with 16 bases between. This CDR3 has 16 amino acids. DNA of the CDR3: TGCGCCAGCAGCTTGGCTTCTCGGGAGAGAGCCAATGAGCAGTTCTTC. Protein: CASSLASRERANEQFF. Full variable domain (rest looked up from reference TRBV5-1 and TRBJ2-1): KAGVTQTPRYLIKTRGQQVTLSCSPISGHRSVSWYQQTPGQGLQFLFEYFSETQRNKGNFPGRFSGRQFSNSRSEMNVSTLELGDSALYLCASSLASRERANEQFFGPGTRLTVL.

This clonotype was detected only a few times. V usage is TRBV3-1 and J usage is TRBJ2-7; D is perhaps TRBD2 (5 bases). The V and J ends lost 7 bases and 5 bases respectively, with 15 bases between them. The germline gives CDR1 LGHDT, CDR2 YNNKEL (reference sequence). The length of the CDR3 is 13 residues. The CDR3, as DNA: TGTGCCAGCACCTCAACTAGTAGCAACGAGCAGTACTTC. The encoded protein is CASTSTSSNEQYF.